This T cell receptor (beta chain) was sequenced during a study of blood T cell repertoires in COVID-19. About the research overall: COVID-19 samples from acute and convalescent phases originated in the United States, Italy and Spain. The analysed material was cDNA or gDNA that came from T cells, B-cell-depleted T cells, or PBMCs.

The CDR3 totals 15 residues. CDR1 and CDR2 (germline): GTSNPN, SVGIG (reference sequence). After removal of 0 bases from V and 3 bases from J, the junction contained 4 bases not matched to a gene. Study processing details: From reference gene primer amplification, estimates of nucleated cell counts were derived. Generated by immunoSEQ multiplex PCR, the TCRdb table keeps only in-frame clones and is missing some. D and trimming were read from the DNA, whereas the V and J calls and clone size are those reported in that table. The data show fewer than 45,000 clones, approximately 85% seen once. The rearrangement joins TRBV30 to TRBJ2-1; 8 bases are shared with TRBD2. The sequenced sample was peripheral blood. The sequence came from a middle-aged man with active or convalescent COVID-19. In nucleotides, the CDR3 is TGTGCCTGGAGTGTATTAGCGGGGAACTACAATGAGCAGTTCTTC. Encoded protein: CAWSVLAGNYNEQFF.